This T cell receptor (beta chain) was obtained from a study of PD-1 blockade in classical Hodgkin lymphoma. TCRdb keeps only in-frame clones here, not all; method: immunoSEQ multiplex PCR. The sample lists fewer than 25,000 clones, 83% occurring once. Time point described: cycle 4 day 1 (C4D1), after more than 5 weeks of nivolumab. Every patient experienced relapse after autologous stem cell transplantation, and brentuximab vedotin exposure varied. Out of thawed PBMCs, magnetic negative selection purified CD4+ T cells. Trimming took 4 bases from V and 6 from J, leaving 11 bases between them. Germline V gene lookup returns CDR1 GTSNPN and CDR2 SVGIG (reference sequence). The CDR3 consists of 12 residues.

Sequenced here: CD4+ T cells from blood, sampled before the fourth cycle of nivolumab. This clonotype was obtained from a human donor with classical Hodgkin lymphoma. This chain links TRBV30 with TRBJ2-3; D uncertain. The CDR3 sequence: CAWIPGSDTQYF. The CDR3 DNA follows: TGTGCCTGGATACCGGGCTCCGATACGCAGTATTTT. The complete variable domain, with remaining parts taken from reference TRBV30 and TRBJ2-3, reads SQTIHQWPATLVQPVGSPLSLECTVEGTSNPNLYWYRQAAGRGLQLLFYSVGIGQISSEVPQNLSASRPQDRQFILSSKKLLLSDSGFYLCAWIPGSDTQYFGPGTRLTVL.